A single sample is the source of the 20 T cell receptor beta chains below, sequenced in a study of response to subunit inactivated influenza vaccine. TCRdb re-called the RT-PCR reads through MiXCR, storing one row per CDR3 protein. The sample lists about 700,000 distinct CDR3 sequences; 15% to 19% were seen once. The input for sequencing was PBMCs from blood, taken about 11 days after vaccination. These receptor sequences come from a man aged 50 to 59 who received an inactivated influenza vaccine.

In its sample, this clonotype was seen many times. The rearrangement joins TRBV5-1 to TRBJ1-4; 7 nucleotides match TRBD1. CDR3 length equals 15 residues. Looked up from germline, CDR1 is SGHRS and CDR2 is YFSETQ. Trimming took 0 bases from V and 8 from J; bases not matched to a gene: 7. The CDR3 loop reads CASSLAGGREEKLFF. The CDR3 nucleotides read TGCGCCAGCAGCTTGGCAGGGGGGCGCGAGGAAAAACTGTTTTTT.

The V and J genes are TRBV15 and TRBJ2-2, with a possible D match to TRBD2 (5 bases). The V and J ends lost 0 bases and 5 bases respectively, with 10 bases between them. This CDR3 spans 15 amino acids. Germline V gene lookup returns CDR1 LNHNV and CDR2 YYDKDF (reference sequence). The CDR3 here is CATSRDLTRTGELFF. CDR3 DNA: TGTGCCACCAGCAGAGATCTTACTAGGACCGGGGAGCTGTTTTTT.

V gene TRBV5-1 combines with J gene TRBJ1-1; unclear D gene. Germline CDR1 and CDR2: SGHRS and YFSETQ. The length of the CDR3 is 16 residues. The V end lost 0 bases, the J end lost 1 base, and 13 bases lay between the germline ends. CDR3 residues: CASSLVGPRPNTEAFF. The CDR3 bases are TGCGCCAGCAGCTTGGTCGGTCCAAGGCCGAACACTGAAGCTTTCTTT.

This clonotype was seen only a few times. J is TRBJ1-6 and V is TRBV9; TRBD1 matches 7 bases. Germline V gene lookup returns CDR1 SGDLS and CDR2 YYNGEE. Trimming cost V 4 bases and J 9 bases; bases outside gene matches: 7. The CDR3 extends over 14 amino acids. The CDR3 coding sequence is TGTGCCAGCAGCCCCGGGACAGTTCCTTCACCCCTCCACTTT. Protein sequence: CASSPGTVPSPLHF.

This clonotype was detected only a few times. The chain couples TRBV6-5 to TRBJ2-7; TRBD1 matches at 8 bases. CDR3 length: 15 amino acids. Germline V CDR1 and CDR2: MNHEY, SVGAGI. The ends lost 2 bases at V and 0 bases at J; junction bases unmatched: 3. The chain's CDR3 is CASSYTGGSSYEQYF. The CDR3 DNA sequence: TGTGCCAGCAGTTACACAGGGGGGAGCTCCTACGAGCAGTACTTC.

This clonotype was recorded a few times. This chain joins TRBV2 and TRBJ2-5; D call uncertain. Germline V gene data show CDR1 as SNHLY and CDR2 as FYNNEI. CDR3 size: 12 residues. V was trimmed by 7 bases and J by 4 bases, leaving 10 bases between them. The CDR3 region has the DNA TGTGCCAGCAAAGTGGTAGGAGAGACCCAGTACTTC. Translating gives CASKVVGETQYF.

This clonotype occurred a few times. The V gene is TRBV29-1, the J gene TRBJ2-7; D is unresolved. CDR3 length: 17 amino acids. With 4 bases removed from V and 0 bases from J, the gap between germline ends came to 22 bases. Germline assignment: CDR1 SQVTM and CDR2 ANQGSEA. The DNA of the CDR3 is TGCAGCGTTGTTCGGTTTCGGGTTGCGTTCCGCTCCTACGAGCAGTACTTC. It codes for CSVVRFRVAFRSYEQYF.

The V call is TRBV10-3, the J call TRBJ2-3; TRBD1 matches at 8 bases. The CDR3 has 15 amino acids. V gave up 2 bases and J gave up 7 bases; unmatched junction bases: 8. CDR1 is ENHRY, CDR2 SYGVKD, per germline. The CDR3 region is CAISEKWTGLNTQYF. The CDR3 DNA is TGTGCCATCAGTGAGAAGTGGACAGGGCTGAATACGCAGTATTTT.

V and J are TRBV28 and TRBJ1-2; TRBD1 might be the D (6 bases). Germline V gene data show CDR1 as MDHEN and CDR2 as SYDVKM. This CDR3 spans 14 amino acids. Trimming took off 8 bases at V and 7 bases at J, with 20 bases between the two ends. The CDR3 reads CASGDHRASFGYTF. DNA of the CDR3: TGTGCCAGCGGCGACCACAGGGCTAGTTTTGGCTACACCTTC.

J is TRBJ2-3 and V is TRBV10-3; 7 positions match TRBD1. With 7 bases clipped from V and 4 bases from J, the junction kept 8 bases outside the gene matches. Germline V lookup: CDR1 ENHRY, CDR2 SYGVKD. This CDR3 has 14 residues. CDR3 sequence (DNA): TGTGCCATCAATGACAGGGTGGATGCAGATACGCAGTATTTT. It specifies CAINDRVDADTQYF.

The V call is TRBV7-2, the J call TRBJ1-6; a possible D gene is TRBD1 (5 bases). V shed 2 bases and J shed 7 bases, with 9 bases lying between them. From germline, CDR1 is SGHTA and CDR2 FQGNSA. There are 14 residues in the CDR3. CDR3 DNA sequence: TGTGCCAGCAGCTTACAGGGTGGGAATTCACCCCTCCACTTT. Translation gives CASSLQGGNSPLHF.

CDR3: CSAMRASGSLGDTQYF. The CDR3 nucleotides read TGCAGTGCAATGCGAGCTAGCGGGAGTTTAGGAGATACGCAGTATTTT. The chain is built from TRBV20-1 and TRBJ2-3; 10 bases line up with TRBD2. CDR1 and CDR2 (germline): DFQATT, SNEGSKA (reference sequence). The V gene end was trimmed by 6 bases and the J gene end by 5 bases; junction bases not matched to a gene: 14. This CDR3 spans 16 amino acids.

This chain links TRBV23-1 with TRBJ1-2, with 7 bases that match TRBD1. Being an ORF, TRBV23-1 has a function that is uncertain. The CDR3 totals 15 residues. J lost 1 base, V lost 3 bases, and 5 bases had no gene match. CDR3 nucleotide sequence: TGCGCCAGCAGTCATACCGGGACAGATAACTATGGCTACACCTTC. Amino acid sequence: CASSHTGTDNYGYTF.

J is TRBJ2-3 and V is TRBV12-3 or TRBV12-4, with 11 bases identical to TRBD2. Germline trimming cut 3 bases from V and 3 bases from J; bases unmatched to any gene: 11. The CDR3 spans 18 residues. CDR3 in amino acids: CASSLVGGLADDTDTQYF. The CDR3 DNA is TGTGCCAGCAGTTTGGTCGGGGGACTAGCGGACGATACAGATACGCAGTATTTT.

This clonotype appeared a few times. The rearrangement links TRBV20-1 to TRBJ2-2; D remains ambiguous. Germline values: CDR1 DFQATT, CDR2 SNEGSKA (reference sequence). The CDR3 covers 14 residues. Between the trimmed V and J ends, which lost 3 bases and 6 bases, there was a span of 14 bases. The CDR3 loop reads CSASYSGSPGELFF. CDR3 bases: TGCAGTGCTAGTTACAGTGGGTCCCCCGGGGAGCTGTTTTTT.

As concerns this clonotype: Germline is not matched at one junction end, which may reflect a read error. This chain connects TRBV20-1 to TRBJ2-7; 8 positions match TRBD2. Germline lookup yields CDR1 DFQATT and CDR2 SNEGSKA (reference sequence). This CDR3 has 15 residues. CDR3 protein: CNASVGSGVPYEQYF. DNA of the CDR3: TGCAATGCTAGCGTCGGTAGCGGGGTCCCCTACGAGCAGTACTTC.

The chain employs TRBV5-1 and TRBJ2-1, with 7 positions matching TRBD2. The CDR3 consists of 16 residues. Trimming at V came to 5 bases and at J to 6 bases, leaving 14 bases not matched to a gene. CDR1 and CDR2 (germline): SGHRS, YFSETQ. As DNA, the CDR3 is TGCGCCAGCAGGGAGGATTGGGGGAGGGCCCCCAATGAGCAGTTCTTC. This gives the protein CASREDWGRAPNEQFF.

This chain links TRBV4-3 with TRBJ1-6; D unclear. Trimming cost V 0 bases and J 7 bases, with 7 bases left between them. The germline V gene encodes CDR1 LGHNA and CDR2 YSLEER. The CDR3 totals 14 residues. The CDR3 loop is CASSQEGRNSPLHF. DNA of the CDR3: TGCGCCAGCAGCCAAGAAGGGCGGAATTCACCCCTCCACTTT.

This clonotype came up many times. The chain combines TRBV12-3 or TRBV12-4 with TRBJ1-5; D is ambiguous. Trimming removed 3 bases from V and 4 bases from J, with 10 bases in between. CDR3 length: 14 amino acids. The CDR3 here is CASSFLSPNQPQHF. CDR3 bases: TGTGCCAGCAGTTTTCTGAGCCCGAATCAGCCCCAGCATTTT.

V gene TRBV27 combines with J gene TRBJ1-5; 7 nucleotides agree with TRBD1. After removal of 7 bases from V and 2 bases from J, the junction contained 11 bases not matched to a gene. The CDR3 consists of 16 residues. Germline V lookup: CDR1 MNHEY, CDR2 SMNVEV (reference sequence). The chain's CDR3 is CASMRGQPNGNQPQHF. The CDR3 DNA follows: TGTGCCAGCATGCGGGGACAGCCTAATGGCAATCAGCCCCAGCATTTT.